The 9 T cell receptor beta chains below were found in one sample sequenced in a study of blood T cell dynamics during melanoma immunotherapy. The time point denotes: pre-treatment baseline. Sequenced by immunoSEQ multiplex PCR; TCRdb stores in-frame clones only, minus some. The sample contains approximately 11,000 clones, 84% of which appear only once. Sequenced material: blood, taken from a patient treated with checkpoint blockade. These receptors came from a human donor with melanoma.

The V and J genes are TRBV7-2 and TRBJ2-1; 9 bases fit TRBD2. The CDR3 loop spans 16 amino acids. Germline trimming cut 2 bases from V and 5 bases from J; bases unmatched to any gene: 7. CDR1 is SGHTA, CDR2 FQGNSA, per germline. As DNA, the CDR3 is TGTGCCAGCAGCTTACTAGGCGGGGGGGCCCACAATGAGCAGTTCTTC. Translation gives CASSLLGGGAHNEQFF. Full variable domain (missing parts from reference TRBV7-2 and TRBJ2-1): GAGVSQSPSNKVTEKGKDVELRCDPISGHTALYWYRQSLGQGLEFLIYFQGNSAPDKSGLPSDRFSAERTGGSVSTLTIQRTQQEDSAVYLCASSLLGGGAHNEQFFGPGTRLTVL.

Only one count was recorded for this clone. CDR3 coding DNA: TGTGCCAGCAGCTTAGGGTCCGGGGAGCTGTTTTTT. Translating it yields CASSLGSGELFF. The gene calls are TRBV5-4 and TRBJ2-2; D unclear. Between the trimmed V and J ends, which lost 2 bases and 6 bases, there was a span of 5 bases. The V gene's germline CDR1 is SGHNT and CDR2 YYREEE (reference sequence). This CDR3 comprises 12 residues.

The rearrangement uses TRBV29-1 and TRBJ1-2, with D perhaps matching TRBD1 (6 bases). Germline-derived CDR1 and CDR2 are SQVTM and ANQGSEA. V dropped 4 bases and J dropped 6 bases, with 9 bases sitting between them. The CDR3 sequence is 11 residues long. DNA for the CDR3: TGCAGCGTTGCAGGGGCGGATGGCTACACCTTC. Residues: CSVAGADGYTF.

The chain combines TRBV30 with TRBJ1-2, with 11 bases identical to TRBD1. The CDR3 consists of 14 residues. V was pared by 4 bases and J by 7 bases, with 8 bases of the junction left unmatched. Germline-derived CDR1 and CDR2 are GTSNPN and SVGIG (reference sequence). This CDR3 is CAWKGTGGPSGYTF. The DNA for the CDR3 is TGTGCCTGGAAGGGGACAGGGGGTCCTTCTGGCTACACCTTC.

The J gene is TRBJ1-5, the V gene TRBV7-9, with TRBD1 as a possible D gene (5 bases). Looked up from germline, CDR1 is SEHNR and CDR2 is FQNEAQ (reference sequence). V dropped 1 base and J dropped 6 bases, with 10 bases sitting between them. The CDR3 extends over 14 amino acids. The CDR3: CASSLVGVGQPQHF. In DNA, the CDR3 is TGTGCCAGCAGCTTAGTGGGGGTGGGTCAGCCCCAGCATTTT.

The gene calls are TRBV6-5 and TRBJ1-1; no reliable D call. V was cut by 2 bases and J by 7 bases, with 11 bases left in between. The length of the CDR3 is 13 residues. Germline-derived CDR1 and CDR2 are MNHEY and SVGAGI. This chain's CDR3 is CASSYGRMIEAFF. DNA of the CDR3: TGTGCCAGCAGTTACGGGAGGATGATTGAAGCTTTCTTT.

The V gene is TRBV18, the J gene TRBJ2-7; D unclear. Germline V CDR1 and CDR2: KGHSH, LQKENI. The ends were cut back, 3 bases at V and 2 bases at J, with 11 bases in the middle. The CDR3 spans 14 residues. DNA for the CDR3: TGTGCCAGCTCACCGGAAGGGTGGGCCTACGAGCAGTACTTC. Protein product: CASSPEGWAYEQYF.

This rearrangement joins TRBV4-2 to TRBJ1-6, with 7 bases matching TRBD1. Per germline, CDR1 LGHNA and CDR2 YNFKEQ. V lost 2 bases to trimming and J lost 10 bases; unmatched junction nucleotides: 8. This CDR3 has 15 residues. The DNA of the CDR3 is TGTGCCAGCAGCCAACAACAGGGGTCACACTCACCCCTCCACTTT. It specifies CASSQQQGSHSPLHF.

The CDR3 DNA reads TGTGCCAGCAGCCCTAGGACAGGGGCAGGAGAGACCCAGTACTTC. This translates into CASSPRTGAGETQYF. The rearrangement uses TRBV9 and TRBJ2-5; TRBD1 aligns across 9 bases. Trimming cost V 4 bases and J 4 bases; bases outside gene matches: 8. Germline V gene lookup returns CDR1 SGDLS and CDR2 YYNGEE. CDR3 length equals 15 residues.